Below are 10 T cell receptor beta chains sequenced from a single sample in a study of blood T cell repertoires in COVID-19. Generated by immunoSEQ multiplex PCR, the TCRdb table keeps only in-frame clones and is missing some. The table lists about 480,000 clones, 88% of them singletons, with less than 2% in the top ten. The sequenced sample was PBMCs or T cells enriched from blood (not recorded which). The receptor source for this set is a woman aged 40 to 50 who had recovered from COVID-19.

The chain is built from TRBV15 and TRBJ1-1; 9 bases map to TRBD1. The germline V gene has CDR1 LNHNV and CDR2 YYDKDF (reference sequence). J was trimmed by 2 bases and V by 1 base; bases with no gene match: 2. CDR3 length: 15 residues. CDR3 coding DNA: TGTGCCACCAGCAGAGTTACAGGGGGCAACACTGAAGCTTTCTTT. It specifies CATSRVTGGNTEAFF.

The rearrangement links TRBV18 to TRBJ1-2; the D gene is possibly TRBD1 (6 bases). There are 14 residues in the CDR3. V shed 3 bases and J shed 7 bases, with 15 bases lying between them. Germline CDR1 is KGHSH and CDR2 is LQKENI. The DNA for the CDR3 is TGTGCCAGCTCACCGGACAGTGGATCCATTGGCTACACCTTC. Translation: CASSPDSGSIGYTF.

Worth noting for this clone: In the same sample, other DNA sequences code for this CDR3. CDR3 sequence (DNA): TGTGCCACCAGCAGGGTGGGGGGAATAGGCGAGCAGTACTTC. As protein: CATSRVGGIGEQYF. The chain joins TRBV15 to TRBJ2-7; a possible D gene is TRBD2 (6 bases). Germline-derived CDR1 and CDR2 are LNHNV and YYDKDF (reference sequence). Between the trimmed V and J ends, which lost 3 bases and 6 bases, there was a span of 15 bases. The CDR3 is made up of 14 amino acids.

The rearrangement joins TRBV4-1 to TRBJ2-1; a weak D match, TRBD2 (6 bases). CDR1 and CDR2 (germline): MGHRA, YSYEKL. The V end lost 0 bases, the J end lost 6 bases, and 12 bases lay between the germline ends. This CDR3 has 15 residues. The CDR3 region is CASSQERLVGNEQFF. The DNA for the CDR3 is TGCGCCAGCAGCCAAGAGAGACTAGTAGGCAATGAGCAGTTCTTC.

J is TRBJ2-2 and V is TRBV9; D is ambiguous. This CDR3 is 13 amino acids long. The V gene's germline CDR1 is SGDLS and CDR2 YYNGEE. The V end was cut by 0 bases, the J end by 5 bases, with 5 bases between. The CDR3 bases are TGTGCCAGCAGCGTAGATCTTACCGGGGAGCTGTTTTTT. Translating gives CASSVDLTGELFF.

The chain has TRBV19 and TRBJ2-2; 12 bases map to TRBD1. Germline assignment: CDR1 LNHDA and CDR2 SQIVND (reference sequence). The CDR3 is 18 amino acids. V lost 3 bases and J lost 3; bases outside the gene matches: 8. The CDR3 region is CASSILGQGARDTGELFF. The DNA of the CDR3 is TGTGCCAGTAGTATCCTGGGACAGGGGGCTCGGGACACCGGGGAGCTGTTTTTT. The whole variable domain, filled in from reference TRBV19 and TRBJ2-2, reads DGGITQSPKYLFRKEGQNVTLSCEQNLNHDAMYWYRQDPGQGLRLIYYSQIVNDFQKGDIAEGYSVSREKKESFPLTVTSAQKNPTAFYLCASSILGQGARDTGELFFGEGSRLTVL.

The rearrangement joins TRBV29-1 to TRBJ1-1; D unresolved. This CDR3 contains 12 residues. V lost 4 bases, J lost 10 bases, and 16 bases lay in between. The V gene's germline CDR1 is SQVTM and CDR2 ANQGSEA. The CDR3 bases are TGCAGCGTTGCGGATGGAGGGCCGGCAGCTTTCTTT. It codes for CSVADGGPAAFF.

The V call is TRBV25-1, the J call TRBJ2-5; no definite D call. Deletions cut 4 bases from V and 5 bases from J, with 11 bases between. The CDR3 loop spans 13 amino acids. The germline CDR1 and CDR2 sequences are MGHDK and SYGVNS. Written as DNA, the CDR3 is TGTGCCAGCAGTGGAGAATATCCCGAGACCCAGTACTTC. Encoded protein: CASSGEYPETQYF. Together with reference TRBV25-1 and TRBJ2-5, the CDR3 gives the full variable domain: EADIYQTPRYLVIGTGKKITLECSQTMGHDKMYWYQQDPGMELHLIHYSYGVNSTEKGDLSSESTVSRIRTEHFPLTLESARPSHTSQYLCASSGEYPETQYFGPGTRLLVL.

The chain employs TRBV2 and TRBJ1-5; TRBD1 might be the D (5 bases). This CDR3 is 16 amino acids long. Per the germline V gene, CDR1 is SNHLY and CDR2 is FYNNEI. Trimming stripped 3 bases from V and 3 bases from J, with 15 bases between. The CDR3 loop is CASSDIGTPTNQPQHF. DNA for the CDR3: TGTGCCAGCAGTGATATTGGGACTCCCACCAATCAGCCCCAGCATTTT.

The rearrangement joins TRBV7-2 to TRBJ1-5; D possibly corresponds to TRBD1 (6 bases). Germline CDR1 and CDR2: SGHTA and FQGNSA. The CDR3 totals 16 residues. With 6 bases removed from V and 0 bases from J, the gap between germline ends came to 15 bases. The CDR3 reads CASSGGHIYSNQPQHF. CDR3 coding DNA: TGTGCCAGCAGTGGGGGACACATATATAGCAATCAGCCCCAGCATTTT.